This T cell receptor (beta chain) was obtained from a study of regulatory T cells in long-lasting Graves disease. This clonotype was seen ten or more times. Its antigen is currently unknown. Assembly of TCR beta libraries relied on iRepertoire HTBI primers together with Arm-PCR of CDR3 regions. Using its own MiXCR run on the multiplex PCR reads, TCRdb lists one record per CDR3 protein. The table lists 500,000 or so distinct CDR3 sequences, 15% to 20% of them singletons. Whole-study results and caveats: Whereas new patients shared 970 or so public clonotypes, persistent patients shared more, at 2,500 to 3,500. Accuracy may have been reduced by the small sample size.

This CDR3 region has 12 residues. V was pared by 5 bases and J by 3 bases, with 8 bases between. Germline V lookup: CDR1 SGHAT, CDR2 FQNNGV. This sample's time point: newly diagnosed GD, antithyroid drugs for less than 3 months. Isolated PBMC RNA provided the starting material for the TCR library. This sample was also put to use in a study of T cells in Graves' hyperthyroidism and ophthalmopathy. That paper states: Exclusion of a patient resulted from uncontrolled infection, other autoimmune disease, pregnancy or lactation. A first-round RT-PCR of the TCR CDR3 used the HTBI primer set.

The source is a woman aged 35-65 years with Graves disease. The specimen comprised peripheral blood mononuclear cells (PBMCs), sampled at new diagnosis, from a patient treated with antithyroid drugs. The gene calls are TRBV11-2 and TRBJ2-7, with D possibly matching TRBD2 (5 bases). CDR3 loop: CASSALGYEQYF. The CDR3 DNA follows: TGTGCCAGCAGCGCACTAGGCTACGAGCAGTACTTC. Based on the CDR3 plus reference TRBV11-2 and TRBJ2-7, the full variable domain is EAGVAQSPRYKIIEKRQSVAFWCNPISGHATLYWYQQILGQGPKLLIQFQNNGVVDDSQLPKDRFSAERLKGVDSTLKIQPAKLEDSAVYLCASSALGYEQYFGPGTRLTVT.